Each of the 13 T cell receptor beta chains below was sequenced from the same sample in a study of early T cells in non-severe SARS-CoV-2 infection. TCRdb itself ran the 5' RACE reads through MiXCR, one entry per CDR3 protein. The repertoire holds 70,000 to 95,000 distinct CDR3 sequences, with around 15% as singletons. Specimen: whole blood. The receptors were gathered from an adult who was a healthcare worker with PCR-confirmed SARS-CoV-2 infection or an uninfected control (not recorded which).

This chain's CDR3 is CASSELKADEKLFF. As DNA, the CDR3 is TGTGCCAGCAGTGAACTAAAAGCTGATGAAAAACTGTTTTTT. The V call is TRBV2, the J call TRBJ1-4, with D uncertain. V was shortened by 2 bases and J by 6 bases, with 10 bases between the two germline ends. The germline gives CDR1 SNHLY, CDR2 FYNNEI. The CDR3 runs to 14 residues.

This clonotype showed up just a few times. J is TRBJ2-5 and V is TRBV4-1, with TRBD2 matching over 12 bases. The CDR3 extends over 17 amino acids. After removal of 2 bases from V and 5 bases from J, the junction contained 9 bases not matched to a gene. From germline, CDR1 is MGHRA and CDR2 YSYEKL. This CDR3 reads CASSQLLAGGTGETQYF. The CDR3 DNA reads TGCGCCAGCAGCCAACTACTAGCGGGGGGAACTGGGGAGACCCAGTACTTC.

In this sample, this clonotype turned up many times. The rearrangement links TRBV3-1 to TRBJ1-6; TRBD1 might be the D (6 bases). V was shortened by 0 bases and J by 19 bases, with 19 bases between the two germline ends. The CDR3 length is 14 residues. Germline V gene data show CDR1 as LGHDT and CDR2 as YNNKEL (reference sequence). CDR3 protein: CASSQEVTGRGSHF. The CDR3 DNA reads as TGTGCCAGCAGCCAAGAGGTGACAGGTCGGGGATCTCACTTT.

This chain joins TRBV14 and TRBJ2-2; no reliable D call. Germline V gene data show CDR1 as SGHDN and CDR2 as FVKESK. The CDR3 runs 15 residues. V gave up 8 bases and J gave up 3 bases, with 16 bases separating them. Here the CDR3 DNA reads TGTGCCAGCGGGATTGGTGGCAGCCACACCGGGGAGCTGTTTTTT. Residues: CASGIGGSHTGELFF.

This clonotype was observed a handful of times. The V gene is TRBV10-3, the J gene TRBJ2-5, with 9 bases lining up with TRBD1. V shed 0 bases and J 9 bases; nucleotides not matched to a gene: 11. Germline lookup yields CDR1 ENHRY and CDR2 SYGVKD. The CDR3 totals 16 residues. The CDR3 DNA sequence: TGTGCCATCAGTGAGTCTGTCCCCGGGACAGGGTCGCCCCAGTACTTC. Translating it yields CAISESVPGTGSPQYF.

The chain joins TRBV7-3 to TRBJ2-3; 10 bases are shared with TRBD2. In germline, CDR1 is SGHTA, CDR2 FQGTGA. J lost 1 base, V lost 5 bases, and 6 bases had no gene match. CDR3 length: 16 residues. CDR3 nucleotides: TGTGCCAGCAGCACGGGAACTAGCGGGGGCACAGATACGCAGTATTTT. The encoded protein is CASSTGTSGGTDTQYF.

This clonotype was recorded a few times. The gene calls are TRBV20-1 and TRBJ2-5; 9 nucleotides line up with TRBD1. From germline, CDR1 is DFQATT and CDR2 SNEGSKA (reference sequence). CDR3 size: 13 residues. With V trimmed by 5 bases and J by 5 bases, 6 bases remained unmatched. CDR3 protein: CSALQGAKETQYF. The CDR3 nucleotides are TGCAGTGCTTTACAGGGGGCGAAGGAGACCCAGTACTTC.

This clonotype has a handful of counts. This chain connects TRBV19 to TRBJ2-2; the D gene is possibly TRBD1 (6 bases). The CDR3 covers 16 residues. Deletions cut 1 base from V and 0 bases from J, with 9 bases between. CDR1 and CDR2 (germline): LNHDA, SQIVND (reference sequence). The CDR3 loop is CASSIGRTANTGELFF. As DNA, the CDR3 is TGTGCCAGTAGTATAGGCAGGACAGCGAACACCGGGGAGCTGTTTTTT.

This chain connects TRBV27 to TRBJ2-6, with D uncertain. Germline V gene data show CDR1 as MNHEY and CDR2 as SMNVEV (reference sequence). V was pared by 6 bases and J by 4 bases, with 7 bases between. CDR3 length: 13 residues. The CDR3: CASSEGGANVLTF. The CDR3, as DNA: TGTGCCAGCAGCGAAGGGGGGGCCAACGTCCTGACTTTC.

This clonotype was found a few times. This sequence joins TRBV10-3 and TRBJ2-6, with 9 positions matching TRBD1. The CDR3 length is 19 residues. V was pared by 3 bases and J by 6 bases, with 15 bases of the junction left unmatched. The germline V gene encodes CDR1 ENHRY and CDR2 SYGVKD. The CDR3 sequence is CAISERPPGQGSKANVLTF. CDR3 nucleotide sequence: TGTGCCATCAGTGAAAGGCCCCCGGGACAGGGTAGTAAGGCCAACGTCCTGACTTTC.

This clonotype was observed a few times. The rearrangement links TRBV7-9 to TRBJ2-5, with TRBD1 matching 8 bases. Germline CDR1 reads SEHNR; CDR2 reads FQNEAQ (reference sequence). V gave up 1 base and J gave up 4 bases; unmatched junction bases: 8. This CDR3 has 16 amino acids. The CDR3 spells CASSLGAGGPGETQYF. The CDR3 coding sequence is TGTGCCAGCAGCTTAGGGGCAGGGGGCCCCGGAGAGACCCAGTACTTC.

Only one count was recorded for this clonotype. CDR3 DNA: TGTGCCAGCAGAAAGACAGGGAACACTGAAGCTTTCTTT. Its translation is CASRKTGNTEAFF. The rearrangement links TRBV6-6 to TRBJ1-1, with D possibly matching TRBD1 (6 bases). Germline-derived CDR1 and CDR2 are MNHNY and SVGAGI (reference sequence). V lost 6 bases and J 1 base, leaving 9 bases between the germline ends. The CDR3 is made up of 13 amino acids.

The CDR3 nucleotides read TGTGCCAGCCGAACAGTTACGGGGACTCACCACCGGGAGACCCAGTACTTC. Translation gives CASRTVTGTHHRETQYF. The chain employs TRBV6-6 and TRBJ2-5, with D maybe TRBD2 (6 bases). The CDR3 has 17 residues. V lost 8 bases and J 5 bases, leaving 27 bases between the germline ends. Germline assignment: CDR1 MNHNY and CDR2 SVGAGI (reference sequence).